A selection of T cell receptor beta chains follows, all from one sample in a study of regulatory T cells in long-lasting Graves disease. TCRdb itself ran the multiplex PCR reads through MiXCR, one entry per CDR3 protein. This repertoire shows around 470,000 distinct CDR3 sequences, around 15% found once; its top ten account for 17%. The data were also submitted as part of a second study, on T cells in Graves' hyperthyroidism and ophthalmopathy.

The source material was peripheral blood mononuclear cells (PBMCs), sampled at new diagnosis, from a patient treated with antithyroid drugs. These receptors all stem from a woman between 50 and 59 years old with Graves disease. The CDR3 runs from the conserved cysteine through the conserved F or W. Each record gives: clone size, V gene, D gene, J gene, CDR3 DNA, CDR3 protein. The D gene is left open where the match is weak. Clone size is not always given. Where it is, it says once, few, many or a class for expanded clones.

many	TRBV20-1	-	TRBJ2-1	TGCAGTGCTAGACATAGAAACTACAATGAGCAGTTCTTC	CSARHRNYNEQFF
-	TRBV7-3	TRBD2	TRBJ2-1	TGTGCCAGCAGCCGGGGAGCGGGAGCCGTCAATGAGCAGTTCTTC	CASSRGAGAVNEQFF
many	TRBV28	TRBD2	TRBJ2-7	TGTGCCAGCAGTCGTCGGACAGGGAGGAGACTAGCGGGACTCTCCTACGAGCAGTACTTC	CASSRRTGRRLAGLSYEQYF
-	TRBV24-1	TRBD2	TRBJ2-1	TGTGCCACCAGTGACCAGGGGACTAGCGGGAGGCCGAATGAGCAGTTCTTC	CATSDQGTSGRPNEQFF
-	TRBV6-5	TRBD2	TRBJ2-3	TGTGCCAGCAGTTACCTCAATAGCGGGAGGGAAGATACGCAGTATTTT	CASSYLNSGREDTQYF
-	TRBV5-1	-	TRBJ1-4	TGCGCCAGCGGATTCCGTCTTAATAGTGAAAAACTGTTTTTT	CASGFRLNSEKLFF
few	TRBV12-3/TRBV12-4	TRBD2	TRBJ2-7	TGTGCCAGCAGATTCATAGCGGGGAGCCCCTACGAGCAGTACTTC	CASRFIAGSPYEQYF
many	TRBV7-3	-	TRBJ2-1	TGTGCCAGCAGCTTAATCGGGGGAGACGGAAATGAGCAGTTCTTC	CASSLIGGDGNEQFF
many	TRBV20-1	-	TRBJ2-7	TGCAGTGCCATGATAGGGTTGAGCGAGCAGTACTTC	CSAMIGLSEQYF
few	TRBV27	TRBD2	TRBJ2-7	TGTGCCAGCAGTTTGGGGGGACTAGCGGGCCGGGAGCAGTACTTC	CASSLGGLAGREQYF
-	TRBV20-1	TRBD2	TRBJ2-1	TGCAGTGCTGGGACTAGCGGGAGTCGGGCTGGCAATGAGCAGTTCTTC	CSAGTSGSRAGNEQFF
-	TRBV20-1	TRBD2	TRBJ2-1	TGCAGTGCTAGACGGGGGGACTTATACTACAATGAGCAGTTCTTC	CSARRGDLYYNEQFF
-	TRBV6-1	-	TRBJ2-1	TGTGCCAGCAGCCCCCTTGGAGCAACCTACAATGAGCAGTTCTTC	CASSPLGATYNEQFF
few	TRBV4-1	TRBD2	TRBJ2-2	TGCGCCAGCAGCGACGGTAGCGGGAGGGGATCCGGGGAGCTGTTTTTT	CASSDGSGRGSGELFF